The clone carrying this T cell receptor beta chain was counted ten times or more. Its antigen is unknown. The germline V gene has CDR1 SGHAT and CDR2 FQNNGV. This CDR3 comprises 14 residues. The V and J ends lost 5 bases and 2 bases, in that order; junction bases with no gene match: 2. Exclusion followed for patients with uncontrolled infection, other autoimmune disease, pregnancy or lactation. There were TCR beta CDR3 regions amplified from RNA transcripts. First-round RT-PCR with HTBI primers amplified the TCR CDR3 region. One entry per CDR3 protein, called by TCRdb with MiXCR from the multiplex PCR reads. The repertoire has some 370,000 distinct CDR3 sequences, around 15% of them found once; the top ten carry over 25%. The data belong to a study of T cells in Graves' hyperthyroidism and ophthalmopathy. About the study: Staff took peripheral blood when the initial diagnosis was made, before any treatment began. Study-wide findings and caveats: Using 13 V-J features, a model discriminated ophthalmopathy from stable hyperthyroidism. Blood samples included most of the expanded thyroid clonotypes exceeding 0.001.

J is TRBJ2-5 and V is TRBV11-2; 10 bases line up with TRBD1. Sequencing used blood. The receptor comes from a man between 45 and 60 years old with Graves' ophthalmopathy. CDR3: CASSLGQGQETQYF. The CDR3 DNA reads TGTGCCAGCAGCCTGGGACAGGGGCAAGAGACCCAGTACTTC. The full variable domain, rest sourced from reference TRBV11-2 and TRBJ2-5, is EAGVAQSPRYKIIEKRQSVAFWCNPISGHATLYWYQQILGQGPKLLIQFQNNGVVDDSQLPKDRFSAERLKGVDSTLKIQPAKLEDSAVYLCASSLGQGQETQYFGPGTRLLVL.